Listed here is a single T cell receptor (beta chain). Some clones are missing from TCRdb's copy, which holds only in-frame ones; the method was immunoSEQ multiplex PCR. The sample lists roughly 140,000 clones; under 90% were seen once. Germline CDR1 is SGHRS and CDR2 is YFSETQ. The CDR3 runs to 15 residues. The V gene end was trimmed by 4 bases and the J gene end by 9 bases; junction bases not matched to a gene: 11. This record belongs to a study of blood T cell repertoires in COVID-19. Study-level information: Italy, Spain and the United States were the sources of the convalescent and acute COVID-19 samples.

This receptor was taken from a human donor in a cohort sampled during active COVID-19. The specimen sequenced was peripheral blood. The chain uses TRBV5-1 and TRBJ2-1, with TRBD2 matching 9 bases. The CDR3 region has the DNA TGCGCCAGCAGCGGCGGGGGGGCCAAGAACACTGAGCAGTTCTTC. It is translated as CASSGGGAKNTEQFF.